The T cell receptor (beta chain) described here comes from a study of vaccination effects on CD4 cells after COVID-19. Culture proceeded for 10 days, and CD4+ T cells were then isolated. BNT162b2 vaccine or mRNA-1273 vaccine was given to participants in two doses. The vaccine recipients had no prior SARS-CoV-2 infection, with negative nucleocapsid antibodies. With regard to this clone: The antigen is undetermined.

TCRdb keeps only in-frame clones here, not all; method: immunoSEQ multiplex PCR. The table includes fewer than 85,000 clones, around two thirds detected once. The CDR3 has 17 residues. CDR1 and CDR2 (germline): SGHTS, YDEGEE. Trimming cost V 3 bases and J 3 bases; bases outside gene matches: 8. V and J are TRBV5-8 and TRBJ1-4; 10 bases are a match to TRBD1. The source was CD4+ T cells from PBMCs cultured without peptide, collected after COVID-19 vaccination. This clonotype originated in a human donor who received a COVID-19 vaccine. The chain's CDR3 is CASSSPGQGFSNEKLFF. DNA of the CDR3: TGTGCCAGCAGCTCACCGGGACAGGGGTTCTCTAATGAAAAACTGTTTTTT.